The 2 T cell receptor beta chains listed next were all sequenced from one sample in a study of vaccination effects on CD4 cells after COVID-19. Their antigen targets remain unknown. The table came from immunoSEQ multiplex PCR; TCRdb's copy has only in-frame clones and leaves some out. The data contain about 73,000 clones, approximately 72% of them singletons. ViraFEST used viral peptide pools to expand antigen-specific CD4+ T cells before sequencing. When about ten days of culture had elapsed, CD4+ T cells were isolated. Vaccine recipients had no previous SARS-CoV-2 infection; their nucleocapsid antibodies were negative. This specimen consisted of CD4+ T cells from PBMCs cultured with HCoV-NL63 spike peptides, obtained before COVID-19 vaccination. The source of these receptors is a human donor who received a COVID-19 vaccine.

V is TRBV5-8 and J is TRBJ1-1; no clear D. This CDR3 region has 14 residues. V dropped 1 base and J dropped 5 bases, with 12 bases sitting between them. CDR1 and CDR2 from the germline V gene are SGHTS and YDEGEE. CDR3: CASSLTGRRTEAFF. The CDR3 nucleotides are TGTGCCAGCAGCTTGACCGGGAGGAGGACTGAAGCTTTCTTT.

This sequence joins TRBV7-2 and TRBJ1-4; no clear D. V was pared by 3 bases and J by 0 bases, with 8 bases between. CDR1 is SGHTA, CDR2 FQGNSA, per germline. This CDR3 spans 15 amino acids. CDR3 nucleotides: TGTGCCAGCAGCTTGTACAGTACAACTAATGAAAAACTGTTTTTT. It encodes CASSLYSTTNEKLFF. The whole variable domain, filled in from reference TRBV7-2 and TRBJ1-4, reads GAGVSQSPSNKVTEKGKDVELRCDPISGHTALYWYRQSLGQGLEFLIYFQGNSAPDKSGLPSDRFSAERTGGSVSTLTIQRTQQEDSAVYLCASSLYSTTNEKLFFGSGTQLSVL.